This is a list of T cell receptor beta chains from one sample in a study of blood T cell repertoires in COVID-19. The repertoire was sequenced with immunoSEQ multiplex PCR; TCRdb's copy has only in-frame clones and lacks some. The data contain 150,000 to 200,000 clones, roughly nine tenths of them singletons. Source material: peripheral blood. The receptor source for this set is a woman of 80 years or more in a cohort sampled during active or convalescent COVID-19. The CDR3 runs from the conserved cysteine through the conserved F or W. A D gene is named only where the DNA matches it firmly. The listing skips clone size in some rows; elsewhere it reads once, few, many or a size class.

CDR3aa	CDR3nt	j_gene	abundance	v_gene	d_gene
CASSEEQGSNEKLFF	TGTGCCAGCAGTGAAGAGCAGGGGTCTAATGAAAAACTGTTTTTT	TRBJ1-4	NA	TRBV2	NA
CAWAGTALRPLHF	TGTGCCTGGGCCGGGACAGCTCTTCGACCCCTCCACTTT	TRBJ1-6	NA	TRBV30	TRBD1
CASSWEGLPILGEQFF	TGTGCCAGCAGCTGGGAGGGACTACCGATCCTCGGCGAGCAGTTCTTC	TRBJ2-1	NA	TRBV5-8	TRBD2
CATSTGAQPQHF	TGTGCCACCAGTACAGGGGCTCAGCCCCAGCATTTT	TRBJ1-5	few	TRBV24-1	TRBD1
CASSLTGLPYDEQFF	TGTGCCAGCAGCCTTACAGGCCTCCCCTACGATGAGCAGTTCTTC	TRBJ2-1	once	TRBV9	NA
CASSLGDFSAQFF	TGCGCCAGCAGCTTGGGTGACTTCTCAGCGCAGTTCTTC	TRBJ2-1	NA	TRBV5-1	NA
CASRGTPNTEAFF	TGTGCCAGCAGAGGGACACCGAACACTGAAGCTTTCTTT	TRBJ1-1	once	TRBV2	NA
CASSDGGPTGELFF	TGCGCCAGCAGCGACGGCGGGCCCACCGGGGAGCTGTTTTTT	TRBJ2-2	few	TRBV5-1	NA
CASSSQEKRNTIYF	TGTGCCAGCAGCTCACAGGAAAAAAGAAACACCATATATTTT	TRBJ1-3	NA	TRBV7-9	NA
CASSLQGQGIYEQYF	TGTGCCAGCAGCCTTCAGGGACAGGGGATCTACGAGCAGTACTTC	TRBJ2-7	NA	TRBV14	TRBD1
CAGLRGLAGYNTGDTQYF	TGTGCCGGGTTGCGCGGACTAGCGGGGTATAATACGGGAGATACGCAGTATTTT	TRBJ2-3	NA	TRBV2	TRBD2
CASRWGVFTEAFF	TGTGCCAGCAGATGGGGGGTATTCACTGAAGCTTTCTTT	TRBJ1-1	NA	TRBV12-3/TRBV12-4	NA
CASSPNSDRVDTEAFF	TGCGCCAGCAGCCCCAACTCCGACAGGGTTGACACTGAAGCTTTCTTT	TRBJ1-1	once	TRBV5-1	TRBD1
CASSTGTRLGANVLTF	TGTGCCAGCTCAACCGGGACACGGTTAGGGGCCAACGTCCTGACTTTC	TRBJ2-6	NA	TRBV18	NA
CASSQGAGDYNEQFF	TGTGCCAGCAGCCAAGGGGCAGGGGACTACAATGAGCAGTTCTTC	TRBJ2-1	NA	TRBV5-4	NA
CASSYLWLDNTGELFF	TGTGCCAGCAGTTACCTTTGGCTAGACAACACCGGGGAGCTGTTTTTT	TRBJ2-2	NA	TRBV6-5	NA
CASSRGHYEQYF	TGTGCCAGCAGCAGGGGGCACTACGAGCAGTACTTC	TRBJ2-7	NA	TRBV12-3/TRBV12-4	TRBD1
CASRFSGRGHNEQFF	TGTGCCAGCAGGTTCTCGGGGCGGGGACACAATGAGCAGTTCTTC	TRBJ2-1	NA	TRBV28	NA
CASSLTSGSTGNEQFF	TGTGCCAGCAGCCTCACTAGCGGGAGTACTGGTAATGAGCAGTTCTTC	TRBJ2-1	NA	TRBV11-3	TRBD2
CASSLDTGNTIYF	TGCGCCAGCAGCCTCGACACCGGCAACACCATATATTTT	TRBJ1-3	NA	TRBV4-3	NA
CASRLDRGTDTQYF	TGTGCCAGCAGGCTAGACAGGGGCACAGATACGCAGTATTTT	TRBJ2-3	NA	TRBV27	TRBD1
CAITLTERLTEAFF	TGTGCCATCACCCTTACTGAAAGACTTACTGAAGCTTTCTTT	TRBJ1-1	NA	TRBV10-3	NA
CASSVSPGVHEQFF	TGTGCCAGCAGCGTATCACCCGGAGTCCATGAGCAGTTCTTC	TRBJ2-1	once	TRBV9	NA
CASRRGLDGYTF	TGTGCCAGCAGAAGGGGGTTGGATGGCTACACCTTC	TRBJ1-2	NA	TRBV12-3/TRBV12-4	NA
CASSSDRGYPNYGYTF	TGCGCCAGCAGCTCGGACAGGGGATACCCTAACTATGGCTACACCTTC	TRBJ1-2	once	TRBV5-1	TRBD1
CASSLAPLTGLGNQPQHF	TGTGCCAGCAGCTTAGCCCCCCTGACAGGGTTAGGCAATCAGCCCCAGCATTTT	TRBJ1-5	NA	TRBV7-8	TRBD1
CASSAGSSTNEKLFF	TGCGCCAGCAGCGCAGGGTCCTCAACTAATGAAAAACTGTTTTTT	TRBJ1-4	NA	TRBV10-1	NA
CASSFARDRGNSPLHF	TGTGCCAGCAGCTTCGCCCGGGACAGGGGTAATTCACCCCTCCACTTT	TRBJ1-6	NA	TRBV11-3	TRBD1
CATQTGAGDSPLHF	TGTGCCACCCAAACAGGAGCGGGGGATTCACCCCTCCACTTT	TRBJ1-6	NA	TRBV25-1	NA
CASSPTGGQGSNEQYF	TGTGCCAGCAGTCCGACGGGGGGACAGGGTAGTAACGAGCAGTACTTC	TRBJ2-7	NA	TRBV27	TRBD1
CASSQGTGPDTIYF	TGCGCCAGCAGCCAAGGGACAGGGCCGGACACCATATATTTT	TRBJ1-3	once	TRBV5-1	TRBD1
CAIRRGNRGTDTQYF	TGTGCTATCAGGAGGGGGAATCGGGGCACAGATACGCAGTATTTT	TRBJ2-3	NA	TRBV10-3	NA
CATSDLGGGVDTQYF	TGTGCCACCAGTGACCTCGGGGGGGGAGTAGATACGCAGTATTTT	TRBJ2-3	few	TRBV24-1	TRBD2
CASSDLVAGEISTDTQYF	TGTGCCAGCAGTGATTTGGTAGCGGGAGAGATTAGCACAGATACGCAGTATTTT	TRBJ2-3	NA	TRBV2	TRBD2
CASSQDKETQYF	TGTGCTAGCAGCCAGGACAAGGAGACCCAGTACTTC	TRBJ2-5	NA	TRBV7-7	NA
CASSPRTGSPNTEAFF	TGCGCCAGCAGCCCCCGGACAGGGTCTCCGAACACTGAAGCTTTCTTT	TRBJ1-1	NA	TRBV5-1	TRBD1
CASSQDRVNEKLFF	TGTGCCAGCAGCCAAGACAGGGTAAACGAAAAACTGTTTTTT	TRBJ1-4	NA	TRBV14	NA
CASSPTGGYEQYF	TGTGCCAGTAGTCCTACAGGGGGCTACGAGCAGTACTTC	TRBJ2-7	NA	TRBV19	TRBD1
CATRVNAGGNNEQFF	TGTGCCACCCGGGTTAATGCGGGGGGTAACAATGAGCAGTTCTTC	TRBJ2-1	NA	TRBV24-1	TRBD2
CASSMPGTSGETQYF	TGTGCCAGTAGTATGCCGGGGACTAGCGGGGAGACCCAGTACTTC	TRBJ2-5	NA	TRBV19	TRBD2
CASSLRTGRAEQYF	TGTGCCAGCAGTCTCCGGACAGGTCGTGCCGAGCAGTACTTC	TRBJ2-7	NA	TRBV6-5	TRBD1
CASSEKSGETQYF	TGCGCCAGCAGTGAGAAGTCGGGGGAGACCCAGTACTTC	TRBJ2-5	NA	TRBV10-1	NA
CAISAGTGGSGYTF	TGTGCCATCAGCGCCGGGACAGGGGGCTCTGGCTACACCTTC	TRBJ1-2	NA	TRBV10-3	TRBD1
CASSLVRGVNQPQHF	TGTGCCAGCAGCTTAGTCAGGGGGGTCAATCAGCCCCAGCATTTT	TRBJ1-5	NA	TRBV6-2/TRBV6-3	TRBD1
CASSSLGVSGSEGETQYF	TGTGCCAGCAGCTCCCTCGGGGTTAGCGGGAGTGAGGGGGAGACCCAGTACTTC	TRBJ2-5	NA	TRBV5-6	TRBD2
CASSVAGDQPQHF	TGTGCCAGCAGCGTAGCAGGGGATCAGCCCCAGCATTTT	TRBJ1-5	NA	TRBV9	NA
CASSLERTIYSGNTIYF	TGTGCCAGCAGTTTGGAGAGAACAATTTACTCTGGAAACACCATATATTTT	TRBJ1-3	NA	TRBV28	NA
CAWGLGGSGANVLTF	TGTGCCTGGGGACTAGGGGGCTCTGGGGCCAACGTCCTGACTTTC	TRBJ2-6	once	TRBV30	NA
CASSPSRFSGNTIYF	TGCGCCAGCAGCCCGAGTCGGTTCTCTGGAAACACCATATATTTT	TRBJ1-3	NA	TRBV4-1	NA
CASSWDRRVRKLFF	TGTGCCAGTAGTTGGGACAGGCGAGTAAGGAAACTGTTTTTT	TRBJ1-4	NA	TRBV19	TRBD1
CASSNRVQITGELFF	TGTGCCAGCAGCAACAGGGTCCAGATAACCGGGGAGCTGTTTTTT	TRBJ2-2	NA	TRBV3-1/TRBV3-2	NA
CASSVAGTDTQYF	TGTGCCAGCAGCGTAGCCGGCACAGATACGCAGTATTTT	TRBJ2-3	NA	TRBV9	NA
CASSSDRGRTEQYF	TGTGCCAGCAGCTCCGACAGGGGACGGACCGAGCAGTACTTC	TRBJ2-7	NA	TRBV7-2	TRBD1
CASTDRESSNQPQHF	TGTGCCAGCACCGACAGGGAAAGTAGCAATCAGCCCCAGCATTTT	TRBJ1-5	NA	TRBV2	TRBD1
CASSTEGPRVGLYGYTF	TGTGCCAGCAGCACCGAAGGTCCCAGGGTTGGGCTTTATGGCTACACCTTC	TRBJ1-2	NA	TRBV9	NA
CASRSGGAGDTEAFF	TGTGCCAGCAGGTCAGGGGGCGCGGGGGACACTGAAGCTTTCTTT	TRBJ1-1	NA	TRBV6-5	TRBD1
CASSQMPGLAETYEQYF	TGTGCCAGCAGCCAAATGCCGGGACTAGCGGAGACCTACGAGCAGTACTTC	TRBJ2-7	NA	TRBV3-1/TRBV3-2	TRBD2
CASSLGGGYSGNTIYF	TGTGCCAGCAGCTTAGGAGGGGGATATTCTGGAAACACCATATATTTT	TRBJ1-3	NA	TRBV7-9	NA
CAWSDSSGANVLTF	TGTGCCTGGAGTGACAGCTCTGGGGCCAACGTCCTGACTTTC	TRBJ2-6	NA	TRBV30	NA
CASSLSGTGGLGEQFF	TGCGCCAGCAGCTTGAGCGGGACAGGGGGACTAGGAGAGCAGTTCTTC	TRBJ2-1	NA	TRBV5-1	TRBD1